Below, 21 T cell receptor beta chains from the same sample are listed, as sequenced in a study of blood T cell repertoires in COVID-19. Assay: immunoSEQ multiplex PCR; the TCRdb copy retains only in-frame clones and omits some. The sample has some 40,000 clones; roughly 92% are singletons. Sequencing was done on a sample of peripheral blood. Receptors were obtained from a man between 50 and 59 years old with COVID-19, enrolled during active disease.

The V gene is TRBV6-2 or TRBV6-3, the J gene TRBJ1-2, with D possibly matching TRBD1 (5 bases). This CDR3 comprises 13 residues. CDR1 MNHEY and CDR2 SVGEGT come from the germline V gene. Between the trimmed V and J ends, which lost 2 bases and 3 bases, there was a span of 7 bases. The CDR3 DNA reads as TGTGCCAGCAGTTACCGACAGTACTATGGCTACACCTTC. Translation: CASSYRQYYGYTF.

A single count supports this clone. V usage is TRBV19 and J usage is TRBJ1-4, with 7 bases aligning to TRBD1. From germline, CDR1 is LNHDA and CDR2 SQIVND (reference sequence). The trim removed 4 bases at V and 0 bases at J, leaving 5 bases unmatched. CDR3 size: 16 residues. The CDR3 reads CASSRQGSATNEKLFF. The DNA for the CDR3 is TGTGCCAGTAGTAGACAGGGTTCGGCAACTAATGAAAAACTGTTTTTT.

This clone was found once. The rearrangement links TRBV2 to TRBJ1-5, with 9 nucleotides matching TRBD1. The V gene end was trimmed by 6 bases and the J gene end by 2 bases; junction bases not matched to a gene: 5. Looked up from germline, CDR1 is SNHLY and CDR2 is FYNNEI. This CDR3 has 15 residues. For the CDR3, the DNA is TGTGCCAGCAGCGGGACAGGGTATCGCAATCAGCCCCAGCATTTT. It translates to CASSGTGYRNQPQHF. The full variable domain, completed using reference TRBV2 and TRBJ1-5, is EPEVTQTPSHQVTQMGQEVILRCVPISNHLYFYWYRQILGQKVEFLVSFYNNEISEKSEIFDDQFSVERPDGSNFTLKIRSTKLEDSAMYFCASSGTGYRNQPQHFGDGTRLSIL.

CDR3 DNA sequence: TGTGCCAGCAGTGGACAGAAGCAGGGCTACTCCTACGAGCAGTACTTC. As protein: CASSGQKQGYSYEQYF. This rearrangement joins TRBV6-1 to TRBJ2-7, with D perhaps TRBD1 (5 bases). V lost 4 bases, J lost 0 bases, and 16 bases lay in between. The CDR3 covers 16 residues. The germline V gene encodes CDR1 MNHNS and CDR2 SASEGT.

The chain employs TRBV9 and TRBJ2-2, with TRBD2 as a possible D gene (6 bases). Trimming cost V 3 bases and J 0 bases, with 12 bases left between them. Germline CDR1 reads SGDLS; CDR2 reads YYNGEE. The CDR3 consists of 16 residues. CDR3 residues: CASSASGRSNTGELFF. The CDR3 DNA sequence: TGTGCCAGCAGCGCCTCCGGGAGATCGAACACCGGGGAGCTGTTTTTT.

CDR3: CASSRKQAGGFTDTQYF. The CDR3 DNA is TGTGCCAGCAGCCGCAAACAAGCGGGAGGGTTCACAGATACGCAGTATTTT. The V call is TRBV21-1, the J call TRBJ2-3; TRBD2 reflects the table's D call only, with no check against the DNA. TRBV21-1 is a recognized pseudogene. The CDR3 extends over 17 amino acids.

The chain uses TRBV7-3 and TRBJ2-7; 9 nucleotides line up with TRBD1. The CDR3 runs to 15 residues. The trim removed 5 bases at V and 5 bases at J, leaving 10 bases unmatched. Germline-derived CDR1 and CDR2 are SGHTA and FQGTGA. The CDR3 sequence is CASSPSGTGFHEQYF. DNA for the CDR3: TGTGCCAGCAGCCCCTCCGGGACAGGGTTCCACGAGCAGTACTTC.

The rearrangement links TRBV19 to TRBJ2-1; 7 bases line up with TRBD2. Germline CDR1 LNHDA, CDR2 SQIVND (reference sequence). This CDR3 contains 15 residues. The junction had 4 bases not matched to a gene; V was cut back by 5 bases and J by 0 bases. The CDR3, as DNA: TGTGCCAGTAGTCCTAGCGGTACCTCCTACAATGAGCAGTTCTTC. Its translation: CASSPSGTSYNEQFF.

The genes are TRBV30 and TRBJ1-6; perhaps TRBD1 as D (6 bases). Deletions cut 4 bases from V and 10 bases from J, with 17 bases between. The CDR3 has 14 amino acids. Germline CDR1 is GTSNPN and CDR2 is SVGIG (reference sequence). CDR3 region: CAWNLNREGSPLHF. The CDR3 DNA follows: TGTGCCTGGAATCTCAACAGGGAGGGATCACCCCTCCACTTT.

V usage is TRBV19 and J usage is TRBJ1-6, with D tentatively TRBD1 (5 bases). V lost 3 bases, J lost 10 bases, and 13 bases lay in between. Germline CDR1 reads LNHDA; CDR2 reads SQIVND (reference sequence). CDR3 length equals 14 residues. CDR3 bases: TGTGCCAGTAGTATGCGGGGGATAGACTCACCCCTCCACTTT. Protein: CASSMRGIDSPLHF.

A single count supports this clone. V usage is TRBV5-1 and J usage is TRBJ2-5; weak D call: TRBD2 (5 bases). The CDR3 length is 17 residues. Germline V gene sequence: CDR1 SGHRS, CDR2 YFSETQ. V lost 0 bases and J lost 2, with 17 bases in between. CDR3 coding DNA: TGCGCCAGCAGCTTGGGTCCTGCGGGTGGGGAGCAAGAGACCCAGTACTTC. It codes for CASSLGPAGGEQETQYF.

Here the CDR3 DNA reads TGTGCTAGTGAAAAGCGGGAAATATACGAGCAGTACTTC. Protein product: CASEKREIYEQYF. The rearrangement joins TRBV12-5 to TRBJ2-7, with 7 bases aligning to TRBD2. Germline CDR1 LGHNT, CDR2 FRNRAP. Trimming took 7 bases from V and 4 from J; bases not matched to a gene: 7. The length of the CDR3 is 13 residues.

The chain has TRBV19 and TRBJ2-5; possible D gene TRBD2, 6 bases. The V and J ends lost 5 bases and 6 bases respectively, with 13 bases between them. Germline V gene sequence: CDR1 LNHDA, CDR2 SQIVND (reference sequence). The CDR3 spans 13 residues. The CDR3 DNA reads as TGTGCCAGTAGTCCGGACTACACAAAGACCCAGTACTTC. The encoded protein is CASSPDYTKTQYF.

The count of this clone is one. The rearrangement joins TRBV29-1 to TRBJ1-2, with D possibly being TRBD1 (5 bases). The CDR3 runs 12 residues. The V end lost 8 bases, the J end lost 2 bases, and 12 bases lay between the germline ends. Germline-derived CDR1 and CDR2 are SQVTM and ANQGSEA. CDR3 DNA: TGCAGCCCGGGACTGAAAAACTATGGCTACACCTTC. It yields the protein CSPGLKNYGYTF.

The chain couples TRBV20-1 to TRBJ1-1; perhaps TRBD1 as D (6 bases). CDR1 and CDR2 from the germline V gene are DFQATT and SNEGSKA (reference sequence). This CDR3 contains 11 residues. The V gene lost 6 bases and the J gene lost 11 bases, with 16 bases spanning the gap. The CDR3 DNA follows: TGCAGTGCCCTGCAGGGGCGCACTGCTTTCTTT. This translates into CSALQGRTAFF.

This clone was seen only once. The chain uses TRBV5-6 and TRBJ1-1, with D perhaps TRBD1 (5 bases). This CDR3 has 15 residues. The ends were cut back, 4 bases at V and 2 bases at J, with 15 bases in the middle. Germline loops: CDR1 SGHDT, CDR2 YYEEEE. The CDR3: CASSPGWGVNTEAFF. The CDR3 DNA is TGTGCCAGCAGCCCAGGCTGGGGGGTCAACACTGAAGCTTTCTTT.

This clone was seen a single time. The chain couples TRBV18 to TRBJ2-7; 9 bases line up with TRBD1. Germline V gene data show CDR1 as KGHSH and CDR2 as LQKENI. Trimming at V came to 3 bases and at J to 6 bases, leaving 12 bases not matched to a gene. This CDR3 has 16 amino acids. DNA for the CDR3: TGTGCCAGCTCACCTCCCCCGGGACAGGGTGTACGCGAGCAGTACTTC. It is translated as CASSPPPGQGVREQYF.

The V gene is TRBV19, the J gene TRBJ1-5; 7 bases map to TRBD1. Trimming took 4 bases from V and 3 from J; bases not matched to a gene: 12. This CDR3 has 17 residues. CDR1 is LNHDA, CDR2 SQIVND, per germline (reference sequence). The CDR3: CASSRRQGSLLNQPQHF. CDR3 DNA: TGTGCCAGTAGTAGGAGACAGGGTTCCCTCCTCAATCAGCCCCAGCATTTT.

The chain has TRBV6-5 and TRBJ1-2; 8 bases agree with TRBD1. Germline V CDR1 and CDR2: MNHEY, SVGAGI. This CDR3 has 13 residues. The V and J ends lost 5 bases and 4 bases, in that order; junction bases with no gene match: 3. Here the CDR3 reads CASSTGGAYGYTF. CDR3 bases: TGTGCCAGCAGTACAGGGGGTGCCTATGGCTACACCTTC.

The CDR3 loop reads CASGGTGYTGANVLTF. Written as DNA, the CDR3 is TGCGCCAGCGGGGGGACAGGGTATACTGGGGCCAACGTCCTGACTTTC. This chain connects TRBV4-1 to TRBJ2-6; TRBD1 matches at 9 bases. CDR3 size: 16 residues. Germline CDR1 and CDR2: MGHRA and YSYEKL. The trim removed 8 bases at V and 2 bases at J, leaving 7 bases unmatched.

The genes are TRBV5-1 and TRBJ2-5; TRBD2 might be the D (7 bases). This CDR3 comprises 15 residues. Trimming took 6 bases from V and 5 from J, leaving 20 bases between them. CDR1 is SGHRS, CDR2 YFSETQ, per germline. This chain's CDR3 is CASKTLSGGDETQYF. CDR3 sequence (DNA): TGCGCCAGCAAAACCCTGTCGGGGGGCGACGAGACCCAGTACTTC.